Each of the 6 T cell receptor beta chains below was sequenced from the same sample in a study of human T cells and chemical hapten exposure. Time point meaning: healthy volunteer bleed at 2 weeks. The starting material, unfractionated whole blood, was used for total RNA extraction. TCRdb processed the RACE reads anew with MiXCR; each CDR3 protein has one entry. The sample contains about 45,000 distinct CDR3 sequences, 3.5% to 4.5% of which appear only once. The sequenced sample consisted of whole blood. Every receptor here comes from a human donor in good health. Some clones in this sample may be carry-over from other donors' samples.

This clonotype was detected only a few times. The rearrangement uses TRBV6-4 and TRBJ2-2; D may correspond to TRBD1 or TRBD2 (5 bases each). Germline V lookup: CDR1 MRHNA, CDR2 SNTAGT. The CDR3 runs 14 residues. Trimming shortened V by 5 bases and J by 4 bases, and 11 bases separated the two germline ends. DNA for the CDR3: TGTGCCAGCAGTCCCGGGGCTACCACCGGGGAGCTGTTTTTT. Translation gives CASSPGATTGELFF.

In this sample, this clonotype turned up many times. V and J are TRBV28 and TRBJ1-2, with a tentative D call TRBD1 (6 bases). The germline V gene has CDR1 MDHEN and CDR2 SYDVKM. V dropped 1 base and J dropped 8 bases, with 20 bases sitting between them. This CDR3 comprises 16 residues. The CDR3 coding sequence is TGTGCCAGCAGTTTATCCCCCTGGGGGGGGGCGCCCGGCTACACCTTC. This encodes CASSLSPWGGAPGYTF.

In its sample, this clonotype was seen many times. V usage is TRBV28 and J usage is TRBJ1-5; D unresolved. With 5 bases removed from V and 9 bases from J, the gap between germline ends came to 14 bases. The CDR3 loop spans 13 amino acids. Germline values: CDR1 MDHEN, CDR2 SYDVKM. The CDR3 is CASSPTVPGPQHF. The CDR3 DNA reads as TGTGCCAGCAGTCCTACTGTCCCGGGGCCCCAGCATTTT.

This clonotype was recorded many times. The DNA of the CDR3 is TGTGCCAGCAGTTTTGACATGCGACAAGCTTTCTTT. It is translated as CASSFDMRQAFF. The chain carries TRBV28 and TRBJ1-1; unclear D gene. V was pared by 3 bases and J by 9 bases, with 11 bases between. CDR3 length: 12 amino acids. The germline V gene encodes CDR1 MDHEN and CDR2 SYDVKM. The full variable domain, its missing parts supplied by reference TRBV28 and TRBJ1-1, is DVKVTQSSRYLVKRTGEKVFLECVQDMDHENMFWYRQDPGLGLRLIYFSYDVKMKEKGDIPEGYSVSREKKERFSLILESASTNQTSMYLCASSFDMRQAFFGQGTRLTVV.

V usage is TRBV2 and J usage is TRBJ1-1; D not resolved. The length of the CDR3 is 10 residues. The V gene lost 8 bases and the J gene lost 6 bases, with 7 bases spanning the gap. Germline V gene data show CDR1 as SNHLY and CDR2 as FYNNEI. The CDR3 DNA reads TGTGCCAGCGTAGCGGCTGAAGCTTTCTTT. Its translation: CASVAAEAFF.

CDR3 in amino acids: CASSAIGTSGSYNEQFF. The CDR3 bases are TGTGCCAGCAGTGCCATAGGGACTAGCGGGTCATACAATGAGCAGTTCTTC. The chain is built from TRBV6-1 and TRBJ2-1, with 12 bases aligning to TRBD2. V dropped 4 bases and J dropped 4; count of bases not matched to a gene: 8. The CDR3 runs to 17 residues. CDR1 and CDR2 from the germline V gene are MNHNS and SASEGT.